This is a list of T cell receptor beta chains from one sample in a study of cytomegalovirus exposure and HLA in healthy donors. Generated by immunoSEQ multiplex PCR, the TCRdb table keeps only in-frame clones and is missing some. This sample yields about 200,000 clones, of which roughly 80% are seen a single time; 2.5% to 3.5% belongs to the top ten. Source material: PBMCs. These receptors came from a middle-aged woman in good health and CMV-seronegative. CDR3s include the opening cysteine and the closing phenylalanine or tryptophan. A D gene is named only where the DNA matches it firmly. Clone size is stated in some rows and not others, as once, few, many or a class when expanded.

size: -
V: TRBV5-4
J: TRBJ1-1
D: -
CDR3: CASSFGTTENTEAFF
DNA: TGTGCCAGCAGCTTTGGCACGACAGAAAACACTGAAGCTTTCTTT

size: -
V: TRBV7-2
J: TRBJ2-1
D: -
CDR3: CASSPPPWDGRRLGHEQFF
DNA: TGTGCCAGCAGCCCCCCACCTTGGGACGGGAGAAGGTTAGGCCACGAGCAGTTCTTC

size: -
V: TRBV28
J: TRBJ1-5
D: TRBD1
CDR3: CASRGTVYSNQPQHF
DNA: TGTGCCAGCAGGGGGACAGTCTATAGCAATCAGCCCCAGCATTTT

size: -
V: TRBV5-1
J: TRBJ1-2
D: -
CDR3: CASSFRWDTANYGYTF
DNA: TGCGCCAGCAGCTTTAGATGGGACACAGCTAACTATGGCTACACCTTC

size: -
V: TRBV2
J: TRBJ2-7
D: -
CDR3: CASIEGVFAYEQYF
DNA: TGTGCCAGCATCGAAGGGGTTTTCGCCTACGAGCAGTACTTC

size: -
V: TRBV5-1
J: TRBJ2-1
D: TRBD2
CDR3: CASSDVKALAGDNEQFF
DNA: TGCGCCAGCAGCGACGTCAAGGCTCTAGCGGGCGACAATGAGCAGTTCTTC

size: -
V: TRBV4-1
J: TRBJ2-1
D: TRBD2
CDR3: CASSQILREGDYNEQFF
DNA: TGCGCCAGCAGCCAAATTTTGCGGGAGGGCGACTACAATGAGCAGTTCTTC

size: -
V: TRBV2
J: TRBJ1-5
D: TRBD1
CDR3: CASSEAGRGRPQHF
DNA: TGTGCCAGCAGTGAAGCGGGCAGGGGGCGCCCCCAGCATTTT

size: -
V: TRBV4-1
J: TRBJ1-4
D: -
CDR3: CASSPIRQITTNEKLFF
DNA: TGCGCCAGCAGCCCTATCCGACAGATAACAACTAATGAAAAACTGTTTTTT

size: -
V: TRBV9
J: TRBJ2-1
D: TRBD2
CDR3: CASSGTRGTVAGNNEQFF
DNA: TGTGCCAGCAGCGGAACGCGCGGTACAGTAGCGGGTAACAATGAGCAGTTCTTC

size: once
V: TRBV2
J: TRBJ1-1
D: -
CDR3: CASRQGQENTEAFF
DNA: TGTGCCAGCAGGCAGGGACAAGAGAACACTGAAGCTTTCTTT

size: once
V: TRBV27
J: TRBJ2-2
D: -
CDR3: CASSPPRTAITGELFF
DNA: TGTGCCAGCAGTCCGCCGAGGACAGCTATCACCGGGGAGCTGTTTTTT

size: -
V: TRBV5-8
J: TRBJ2-1
D: -
CDR3: CASSLVPRSEQFF
DNA: TGTGCCAGCAGCTTAGTACCGCGAAGCGAGCAGTTCTTC

size: -
V: TRBV7-3
J: TRBJ2-7
D: TRBD1
CDR3: CASGTGDSEQYF
DNA: TGTGCCAGCGGGACAGGGGACAGCGAGCAGTACTTC

size: -
V: TRBV7-8
J: TRBJ2-1
D: -
CDR3: CASSLAQGFEQFF
DNA: TGTGCCAGCAGCTTAGCGCAGGGTTTTGAGCAGTTCTTC

size: once
V: TRBV6-5
J: TRBJ2-7
D: -
CDR3: CASSSWPLMRGYEQYF
DNA: TGTGCCAGCAGTTCCTGGCCCCTGATGAGAGGGTACGAGCAGTACTTC

size: -
V: TRBV4-1
J: TRBJ2-7
D: -
CDR3: CASSLKQVAGEQYF
DNA: TGCGCCAGCAGCCTCAAACAGGTGGCAGGCGAGCAGTACTTC

size: once
V: TRBV7-6
J: TRBJ2-2
D: -
CDR3: CASSLSGPRIAGELFF
DNA: TGTGCCAGCAGCTTAAGTGGGCCCCGAATCGCCGGGGAGCTGTTTTTT

size: -
V: TRBV4-1
J: TRBJ2-7
D: TRBD2
CDR3: CASSQMTSAFYEQYF
DNA: TGCGCCAGCAGCCAAATGACTAGCGCCTTTTACGAGCAGTACTTC

size: -
V: TRBV11-2
J: TRBJ1-1
D: -
CDR3: CASSSWAGGNTEAFF
DNA: TGTGCCAGCAGCTCCTGGGCCGGTGGGAACACTGAAGCTTTCTTT

size: -
V: TRBV4-2
J: TRBJ2-1
D: TRBD2
CDR3: CASSQAVLGLAYNEQFF
DNA: TGTGCCAGCAGCCAAGCCGTTTTGGGACTAGCCTACAATGAGCAGTTCTTC

size: -
V: TRBV4-1
J: TRBJ2-7
D: TRBD1
CDR3: CASSPTPGQGSYEQYF
DNA: TGCGCCAGCAGCCCGACGCCGGGACAGGGGTCCTACGAGCAGTACTTC